This TCR beta chain was sequenced in a study of T cell responses to AZD1222 COVID-19 vaccine. Study findings and constraints: Females made up more of the donors, who were largely white British, and clonal diversity may have come out too low.

As to this clone: Its antigen is as yet unknown.

This table comes from immunoSEQ multiplex PCR, and its TCRdb copy is limited to in-frame clones, with some not included. The sample consists of some 250,000 clones, around 93% of them appearing once. Trimming removed 9 bases from V and 2 bases from J, with 11 bases in between. The CDR3 spans 12 residues. Germline V gives CDR1 LNHDA, CDR2 SQIVND (reference sequence). The receptor comes from an adult who received the AZD1222 COVID-19 vaccine. The material sequenced was peripheral blood, taken 28 days after the second AZD1222 dose. The V call is TRBV19, the J call TRBJ2-7; possible D gene TRBD1, 6 bases. CDR3 protein: CASGDRPYEQYF. The CDR3 bases are TGTGCCAGCGGCGACAGGCCCTACGAGCAGTACTTC.